This T cell receptor beta chain came from a study of early T cells in non-severe SARS-CoV-2 infection. For the study at large: Unpaired chains resulted from sequencing bulk RNA of unsorted whole blood. Study results and caveats: Anti-spike CD8 responses were favored by VDJdb matching, which missed private and CD4 specificities.

Between the trimmed V and J ends, which lost 7 bases and 9 bases, there was a span of 13 bases. This CDR3 is built from 12 residues. The germline V gene has CDR1 SGHAT and CDR2 FQNNGV. Separate cDNA molecules each had unique molecular identifiers attached to them. One entry per CDR3 protein results from TCRdb running MiXCR on the 5' RACE reads. Of 100,000 to 150,000 distinct CDR3 sequences in the sample, 15% were seen once. This clonotype was seen at least ten times. Its antigen is unidentified. Sequenced sample: whole blood. The receptor was derived from an adult who was a healthcare worker with PCR-confirmed SARS-CoV-2 infection or an uninfected control (not recorded which). V gene TRBV11-2 combines with J gene TRBJ2-1; D unresolved. The CDR3 loop is CASNEVYGEQFF. As DNA, the CDR3 is TGTGCCAGCAACGAGGTGTATGGTGAGCAGTTCTTC.